This T cell receptor beta chain is drawn from a study of blood T cell repertoires in COVID-19. This CDR3 has 16 amino acids. V shed 0 bases and J shed 5 bases, with 16 bases lying between them. Looked up from germline, CDR1 is LGHDT and CDR2 is YNNKEL (reference sequence). Method: immunoSEQ multiplex PCR; TCRdb's copy keeps in-frame clones and lacks some. The sample comprises 200,000 to 300,000 clones, roughly 80% of which are singletons, and around 6.8% rests with the top ten. The specimen was peripheral blood. The V gene is TRBV3-1 (or the pseudogene TRBV3-2), the J gene TRBJ2-5, with D tentatively TRBD2 (5 bases). This sequence originates from an older woman with active or convalescent COVID-19. This chain's CDR3 is CASSQDWALGGETQYF. CDR3 in DNA: TGTGCCAGCAGCCAAGATTGGGCACTAGGCGGTGAGACCCAGTACTTC.